Detailed here is one T cell receptor beta chain. This entry comes from a study of blood T cells in healthy people across ages. No fewer than 7 million PBMCs went into each sample. The extraction recovered at least 5.5 micrograms of total RNA per sample. Germline-derived CDR1 and CDR2 are SNHLY and FYNNEI. This CDR3 has 14 amino acids. V shed 7 bases and J 7 bases; nucleotides not matched to a gene: 9. Then a second PCR, running about 6 to 11 cycles, was carried out with a sample-barcoded 5' primer and a J-beta primer mix. Tags on each cDNA molecule came from a template-switch adaptor with 12 random nucleotides. TCRdb reprocessed the 5' RACE reads with MiXCR, giving one entry per CDR3 protein. The sample has about 830,000 distinct CDR3 sequences, 58% seen once; the top ten hold roughly 22%.

The chain joins TRBV2 to TRBJ1-2; 10 positions agree with TRBD1. The sequence came from a man aged 25-45 years in good health. Source material: blood. Written as DNA, the CDR3 is TGTGCCAGCAATCAAAGGGACAGGGGTGGTGGCTACACCTTC. This translates into CASNQRDRGGGYTF.